This T cell receptor beta chain was retrieved from a study of early T cells in non-severe SARS-CoV-2 infection. Study at large: Chains from this unsorted whole-blood bulk RNA could not be paired.

Study-wide results and caveats: Private and CD4 specificities were missed by VDJdb matching, which favored anti-spike CD8 responses.

The CDR3 spans 14 residues. Germline assignment: CDR1 MNHEY and CDR2 SMNVEV (reference sequence). Trimming took off 2 bases at V and 1 base at J, with 8 bases between the two ends. TCRdb re-analysed the 5' RACE reads in MiXCR, keeping a single row per CDR3 protein. The sample shows roughly 69,000 distinct CDR3 sequences, approximately 11% of them seen only once. Concerning this clonotype: Its antigen is not identified.

The gene calls are TRBV27 and TRBJ2-5; D not certain. This TCR was sampled from an adult who was a healthcare worker with PCR-confirmed SARS-CoV-2 infection or an uninfected control (not recorded which). The sequences come from whole blood, collected at baseline. CDR3 coding DNA: TGTGCCAGCAGTTTAACACGGTCCCAAGAGACCCAGTACTTC. Its translation is CASSLTRSQETQYF.